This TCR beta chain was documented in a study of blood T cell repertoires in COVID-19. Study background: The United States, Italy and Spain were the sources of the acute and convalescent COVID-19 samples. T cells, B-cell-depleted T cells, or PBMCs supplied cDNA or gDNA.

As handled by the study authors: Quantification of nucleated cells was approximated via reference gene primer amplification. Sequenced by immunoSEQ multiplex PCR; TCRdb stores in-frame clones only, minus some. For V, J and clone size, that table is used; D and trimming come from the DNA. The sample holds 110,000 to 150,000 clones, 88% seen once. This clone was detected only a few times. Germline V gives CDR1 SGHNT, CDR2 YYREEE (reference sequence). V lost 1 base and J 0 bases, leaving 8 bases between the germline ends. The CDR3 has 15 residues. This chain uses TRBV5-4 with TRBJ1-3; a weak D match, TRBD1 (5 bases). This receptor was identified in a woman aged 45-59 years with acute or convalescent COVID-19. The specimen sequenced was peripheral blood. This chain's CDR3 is CASSLQGPSGNTIYF. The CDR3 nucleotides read TGTGCCAGCAGCTTGCAGGGCCCCTCTGGAAACACCATATATTTT.